This T cell receptor beta chain was captured by sequencing in a study of T cell responses to AZD1222 COVID-19 vaccine. Broader study findings: In all cases, repertoires were sampled only after the peak T cell response.

About this clone itself: Its antigen is not known.

Sequenced by immunoSEQ multiplex PCR; TCRdb stores in-frame clones only, minus some. The table includes around 99,000 clones, around 87% detected once. CDR1 is SGHRS, CDR2 YFSETQ, per germline. The CDR3 length is 16 residues. V was clipped by 2 bases and J by 8 bases; unmatched bases: 11. This TCR was recovered from an adult who received the AZD1222 COVID-19 vaccine. V gene TRBV5-1 combines with J gene TRBJ1-4, with TRBD1 matching 8 bases. Material: peripheral blood, obtained 28 days after the second AZD1222 dose. The chain's CDR3 is CASSLGALGQGEKLFF. CDR3 in DNA: TGCGCCAGCAGCTTAGGGGCCCTCGGACAGGGAGAAAAACTGTTTTTT.